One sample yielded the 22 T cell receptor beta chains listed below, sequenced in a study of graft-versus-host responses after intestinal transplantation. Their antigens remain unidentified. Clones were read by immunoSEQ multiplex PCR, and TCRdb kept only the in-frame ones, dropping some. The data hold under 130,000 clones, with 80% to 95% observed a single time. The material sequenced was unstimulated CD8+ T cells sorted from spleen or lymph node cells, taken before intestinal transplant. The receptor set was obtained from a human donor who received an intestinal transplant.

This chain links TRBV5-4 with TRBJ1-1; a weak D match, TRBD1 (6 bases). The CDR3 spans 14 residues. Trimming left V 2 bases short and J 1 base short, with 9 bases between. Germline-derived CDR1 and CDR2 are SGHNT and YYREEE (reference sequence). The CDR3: CASSFGGQNTEAFF. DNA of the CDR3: TGTGCCAGCAGCTTTGGGGGGCAGAACACTGAAGCTTTCTTT. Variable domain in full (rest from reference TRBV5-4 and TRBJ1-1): ETGVTQSPTHLIKTRGQQVTLRCSSQSGHNTVSWYQQALGQGPQFIFQYYREEENGRGNFPPRFSGLQFPNYSSELNVNALELDDSALYLCASSFGGQNTEAFFGQGTRLTVV.

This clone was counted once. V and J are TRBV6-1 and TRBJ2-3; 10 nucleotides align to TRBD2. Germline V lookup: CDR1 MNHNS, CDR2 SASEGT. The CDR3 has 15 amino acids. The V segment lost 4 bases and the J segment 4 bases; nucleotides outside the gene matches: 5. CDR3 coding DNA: TGTGCCAGCAGTGCGCTAGCGGGGGTTCCAGATACGCAGTATTTT. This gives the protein CASSALAGVPDTQYF.

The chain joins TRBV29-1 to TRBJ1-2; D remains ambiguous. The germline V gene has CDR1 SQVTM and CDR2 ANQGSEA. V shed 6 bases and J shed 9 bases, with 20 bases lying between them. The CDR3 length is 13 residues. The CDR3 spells CSVPEDGWSSYTF. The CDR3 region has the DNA TGCAGCGTCCCTGAGGACGGATGGAGTAGCTACACCTTC. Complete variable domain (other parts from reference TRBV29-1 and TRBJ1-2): SAVISQKPSRDICQRGTSLTIQCQVDSQVTMMFWYRQQPGQSLTLIATANQGSEATYESGFVIDKFPISRPNLTFSTLTVSNMSPEDSSIYLCSVPEDGWSSYTFGSGTRLTVV.

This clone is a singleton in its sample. CDR3 protein: CASSPPGYGTDTQYF. CDR3 DNA: TGTGCCAGCAGCCCCCCGGGGTACGGCACAGATACGCAGTATTTT. The chain is built from TRBV11-2 and TRBJ2-3, with TRBD2 as a possible D gene (5 bases). Germline lookup yields CDR1 SGHAT and CDR2 FQNNGV. The length of the CDR3 is 15 residues. The V and J ends lost 5 bases and 1 base respectively, with 13 bases between them. The variable domain in full, completed from reference TRBV11-2 and TRBJ2-3, reads EAGVAQSPRYKIIEKRQSVAFWCNPISGHATLYWYQQILGQGPKLLIQFQNNGVVDDSQLPKDRFSAERLKGVDSTLKIQPAKLEDSAVYLCASSPPGYGTDTQYFGPGTRLTVL.

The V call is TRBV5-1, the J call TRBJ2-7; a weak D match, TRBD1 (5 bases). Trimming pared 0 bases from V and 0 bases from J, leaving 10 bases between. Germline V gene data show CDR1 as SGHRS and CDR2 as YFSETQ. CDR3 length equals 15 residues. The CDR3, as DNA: TGCGCCAGCAGCTTGGTGCAGGGTCCCTCCTACGAGCAGTACTTC. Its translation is CASSLVQGPSYEQYF.

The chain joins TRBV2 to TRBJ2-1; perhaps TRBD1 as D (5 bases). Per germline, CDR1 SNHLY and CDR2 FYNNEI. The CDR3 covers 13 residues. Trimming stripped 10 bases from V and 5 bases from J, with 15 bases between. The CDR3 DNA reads TGTGCCACCCTTCAGGGCGCAGACAATGAGCAGTTCTTC. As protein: CATLQGADNEQFF.

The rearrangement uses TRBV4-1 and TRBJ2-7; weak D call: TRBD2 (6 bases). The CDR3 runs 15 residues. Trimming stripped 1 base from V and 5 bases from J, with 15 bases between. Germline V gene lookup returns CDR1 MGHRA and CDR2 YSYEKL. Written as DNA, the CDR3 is TGCGCCAGCAGCCAAGGGGGTGGGGGGTACCACGAGCAGTACTTC. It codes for CASSQGGGGYHEQYF.

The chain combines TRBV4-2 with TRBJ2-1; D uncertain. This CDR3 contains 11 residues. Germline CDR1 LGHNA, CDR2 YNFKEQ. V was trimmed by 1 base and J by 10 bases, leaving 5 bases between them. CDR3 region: CASSQGLEQFF. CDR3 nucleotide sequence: TGTGCCAGCAGCCAAGGACTCGAGCAGTTCTTC.

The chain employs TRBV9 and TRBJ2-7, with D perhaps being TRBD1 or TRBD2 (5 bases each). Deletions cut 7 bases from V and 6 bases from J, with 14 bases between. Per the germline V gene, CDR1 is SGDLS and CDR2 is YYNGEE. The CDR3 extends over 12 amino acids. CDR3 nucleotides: TGTGCCAGCGGTATCAGGGCGGGCGAGCAGTACTTC. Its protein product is CASGIRAGEQYF.

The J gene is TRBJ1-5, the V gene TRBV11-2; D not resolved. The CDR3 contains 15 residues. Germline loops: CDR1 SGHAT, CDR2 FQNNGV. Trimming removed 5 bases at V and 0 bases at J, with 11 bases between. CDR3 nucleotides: TGTGCCAGCAGCCTCGCCGGGTATAGCAATCAGCCCCAGCATTTT. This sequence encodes CASSLAGYSNQPQHF.

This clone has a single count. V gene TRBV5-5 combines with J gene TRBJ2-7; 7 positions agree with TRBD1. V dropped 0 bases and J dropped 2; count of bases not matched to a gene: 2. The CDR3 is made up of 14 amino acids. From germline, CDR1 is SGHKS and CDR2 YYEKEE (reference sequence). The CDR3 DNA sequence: TGTGCCAGCAGCTTGGCGCAGGGGGCCTACGAGCAGTACTTC. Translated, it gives CASSLAQGAYEQYF.

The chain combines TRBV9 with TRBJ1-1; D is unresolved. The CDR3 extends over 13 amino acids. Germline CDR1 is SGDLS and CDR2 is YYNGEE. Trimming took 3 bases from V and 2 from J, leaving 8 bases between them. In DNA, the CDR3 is TGTGCCAGCAGCGCCCAGATAAACACTGAAGCTTTCTTT. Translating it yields CASSAQINTEAFF.

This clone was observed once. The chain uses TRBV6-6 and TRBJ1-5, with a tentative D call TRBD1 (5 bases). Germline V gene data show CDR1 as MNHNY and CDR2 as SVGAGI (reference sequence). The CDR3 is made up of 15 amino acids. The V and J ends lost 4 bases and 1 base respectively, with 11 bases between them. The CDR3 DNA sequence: TGTGCCAGCAGTTTCACAGGAGGGAGCAATCAGCCCCAGCATTTT. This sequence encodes CASSFTGGSNQPQHF.

For the CDR3, the DNA is TGTGCCAGCAGACCCACAGGGGTTGGGACAGATACGCAGTATTTT. Translating gives CASRPTGVGTDTQYF. The chain employs TRBV5-4 and TRBJ2-3, with 7 bases lining up with TRBD1. The trim removed 5 bases at V and 3 bases at J, leaving 9 bases unmatched. The CDR3 runs to 15 residues. The germline CDR1 and CDR2 sequences are SGHNT and YYREEE (reference sequence).

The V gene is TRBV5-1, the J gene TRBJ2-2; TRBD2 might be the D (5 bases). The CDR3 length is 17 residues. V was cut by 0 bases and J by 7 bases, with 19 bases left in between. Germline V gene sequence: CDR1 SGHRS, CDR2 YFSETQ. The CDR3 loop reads CASSLAGVFGEHGELFF. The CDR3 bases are TGCGCCAGCAGCTTGGCCGGGGTATTCGGCGAACACGGGGAGCTGTTTTTT.

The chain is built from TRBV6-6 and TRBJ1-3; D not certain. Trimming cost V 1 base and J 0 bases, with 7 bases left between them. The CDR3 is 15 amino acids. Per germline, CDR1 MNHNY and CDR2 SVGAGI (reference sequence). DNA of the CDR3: TGTGCCAGCAGTTACTGGCCATTCTCTGGAAACACCATATATTTT. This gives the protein CASSYWPFSGNTIYF.

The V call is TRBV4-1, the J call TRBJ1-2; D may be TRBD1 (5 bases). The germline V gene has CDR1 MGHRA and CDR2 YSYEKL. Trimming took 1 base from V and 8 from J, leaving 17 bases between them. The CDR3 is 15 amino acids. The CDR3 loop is CASSQGSLRGAGYTF. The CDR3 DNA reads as TGCGCCAGCAGCCAAGGGTCCCTTCGAGGGGCCGGCTACACCTTC.

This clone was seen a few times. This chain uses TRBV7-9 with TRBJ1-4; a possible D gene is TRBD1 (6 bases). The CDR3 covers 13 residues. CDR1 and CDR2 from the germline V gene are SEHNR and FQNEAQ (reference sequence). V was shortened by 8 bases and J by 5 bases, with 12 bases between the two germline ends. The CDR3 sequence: CASAGTPNEKLFF. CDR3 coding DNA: TGTGCCAGCGCCGGGACACCGAATGAAAAACTGTTTTTT.

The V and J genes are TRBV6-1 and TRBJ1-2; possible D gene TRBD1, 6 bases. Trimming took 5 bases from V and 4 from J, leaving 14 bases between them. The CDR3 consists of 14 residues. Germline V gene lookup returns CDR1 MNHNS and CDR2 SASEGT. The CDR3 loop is CASSPLTGVYGYTF. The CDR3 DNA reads TGTGCCAGCAGTCCCCTGACAGGTGTCTATGGCTACACCTTC.

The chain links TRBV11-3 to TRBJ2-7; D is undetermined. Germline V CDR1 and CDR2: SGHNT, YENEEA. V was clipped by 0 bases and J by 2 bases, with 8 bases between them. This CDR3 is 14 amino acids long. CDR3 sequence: CASSLDLGPYEQYF. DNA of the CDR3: TGTGCCAGCAGCTTAGATCTAGGCCCCTACGAGCAGTACTTC.

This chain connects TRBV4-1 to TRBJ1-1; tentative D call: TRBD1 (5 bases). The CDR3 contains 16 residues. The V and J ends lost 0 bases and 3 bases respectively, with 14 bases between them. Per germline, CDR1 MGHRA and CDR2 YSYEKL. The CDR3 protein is CASSQDYGGLDTEAFF. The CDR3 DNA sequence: TGCGCCAGCAGCCAAGATTACGGGGGTTTGGACACTGAAGCTTTCTTT.

CDR3 nucleotide sequence: TGTGCCAGCAGCCCCAGTGGGGGGGCCTACAATGAGCAGTTCTTC. Residues: CASSPSGGAYNEQFF. The chain is built from TRBV13 and TRBJ2-1; TRBD2 aligns across 7 bases. This CDR3 is built from 15 residues. The V and J ends lost 5 bases and 2 bases, in that order; junction bases with no gene match: 6. Germline lookup yields CDR1 PRHDT and CDR2 FYEKMQ (reference sequence).